Listed below are T cell receptor beta chains from one sample, sequenced in a study of CD8+CD57+ T cells in acquired aplastic anemia. MiXCR, applied by TCRdb to the reads, yields one record per CDR3 protein. This sample carries 150,000 or so distinct CDR3 sequences, roughly 48% of them seen once, and the ten largest clones take around a third. The sequenced material came from sorted CD4+, CD8+, or CD8+CD57+ T cells (not recorded which) from PBMCs. These receptors came from a human donor with aplastic anemia. Both conserved end residues are part of each CDR3. The D gene is left open where the match is weak. A row's size may be missing; if present it is once, few, many or a size class.

clone_size: few
v_call: TRBV4-2
d_call: TRBD2
j_call: TRBJ2-1
cdr3_aa: CASSQGVSGRGHNEQFF
cdr3_nt: TGTGCCAGCAGCCAAGGGGTAAGCGGGAGGGGCCACAATGAGCAGTTCTTC

clone_size: many
v_call: TRBV9
d_call: -
j_call: TRBJ2-1
cdr3_aa: CASSGLSTGDEQFF
cdr3_nt: TGTGCCAGCAGCGGACTTTCGACAGGTGATGAGCAGTTCTTC

clone_size: -
v_call: TRBV5-1
d_call: -
j_call: TRBJ2-2
cdr3_aa: CASSLARGSGELFF
cdr3_nt: TGCGCCAGCAGCTTGGCCCGTGGATCCGGGGAGCTGTTTTTT

clone_size: -
v_call: TRBV6-5
d_call: -
j_call: TRBJ2-7
cdr3_aa: CASSYSISPTASAYEQYF
cdr3_nt: TGTGCCAGCAGTTACTCGATCAGTCCCACTGCGTCCGCCTACGAGCAGTACTTC

clone_size: -
v_call: TRBV24-1
d_call: -
j_call: TRBJ1-1
cdr3_aa: CATSDGGSRGEAFF
cdr3_nt: TGTGCCACCAGTGATGGGGGATCCAGGGGTGAAGCTTTCTTT

clone_size: -
v_call: TRBV11-1
d_call: -
j_call: TRBJ2-3
cdr3_aa: CASSPGSGPYTDTQYF
cdr3_nt: TGTGCCAGCAGCCCAGGAAGCGGACCGTACACAGATACGCAGTATTTT

clone_size: -
v_call: TRBV7-6
d_call: -
j_call: TRBJ2-1
cdr3_aa: CVTSLHRKGEQFF
cdr3_nt: TGTGTCACCTCCTTGCACAGAAAAGGTGAGCAGTTCTTC

clone_size: -
v_call: TRBV24-1
d_call: -
j_call: TRBJ2-1
cdr3_aa: CATSDSTPGQLNEQFF
cdr3_nt: TGTGCCACCAGTGACTCCACCCCGGGACAACTCAATGAGCAGTTCTTC

clone_size: -
v_call: TRBV9
d_call: -
j_call: TRBJ2-5
cdr3_aa: CASSVAGLVQETQYF
cdr3_nt: TGTGCCAGCAGCGTAGCTGGGCTAGTTCAAGAGACCCAGTACTTC

clone_size: -
v_call: TRBV24-1
d_call: -
j_call: TRBJ2-1
cdr3_aa: CATSKNRGGAYNEQFF
cdr3_nt: TGTGCCACCAGTAAAAACAGGGGAGGTGCCTACAATGAGCAGTTCTTC

clone_size: -
v_call: TRBV7-2
d_call: -
j_call: TRBJ2-7
cdr3_aa: CASSPRRGIEQYF
cdr3_nt: TGTGCCAGCAGCCCGCGCAGGGGAATCGAGCAGTACTTC

clone_size: many
v_call: TRBV20-1
d_call: -
j_call: TRBJ2-7
cdr3_aa: CSARGRKAYEQYF
cdr3_nt: TGCAGTGCTAGGGGACGGAAAGCCTACGAGCAGTACTTC

clone_size: many
v_call: TRBV4-1
d_call: TRBD2
j_call: TRBJ2-7
cdr3_aa: CASSQGTSGTYEQYF
cdr3_nt: TGCGCCAGCAGCCAAGGGACTAGCGGTACCTACGAGCAGTACTTC

clone_size: -
v_call: TRBV7-6
d_call: -
j_call: TRBJ2-7
cdr3_aa: CASSLGVGAAYEQYF
cdr3_nt: TGTGCCAGCAGCTTAGGGGTGGGGGCCGCCTACGAGCAGTACTTC

clone_size: -
v_call: TRBV9
d_call: -
j_call: TRBJ2-5
cdr3_aa: CASSVRGETQYF
cdr3_nt: TGTGCCAGCAGCGTAAGGGGAGAGACCCAGTACTTC

clone_size: many
v_call: TRBV19
d_call: -
j_call: TRBJ2-1
cdr3_aa: CASSITTKTANEQFF
cdr3_nt: TGTGCCAGTAGTATCACCACCAAGACCGCCAATGAGCAGTTCTTC

clone_size: -
v_call: TRBV24-1
d_call: -
j_call: TRBJ2-1
cdr3_aa: CATDDKIGEQFF
cdr3_nt: TGTGCCACCGACGACAAAATCGGGGAGCAGTTCTTC

clone_size: -
v_call: TRBV29-1
d_call: -
j_call: TRBJ1-2
cdr3_aa: CSVALREGNGYTF
cdr3_nt: TGCAGCGTTGCCTTGAGGGAGGGTAATGGCTACACCTTC

clone_size: many
v_call: TRBV11-3
d_call: -
j_call: TRBJ2-7
cdr3_aa: CASSLSGVSYEQYF
cdr3_nt: TGTGCCAGCAGCTTGTCTGGGGTTTCCTACGAGCAGTACTTC

clone_size: -
v_call: TRBV20-1
d_call: -
j_call: TRBJ1-5
cdr3_aa: CSANQPQHF
cdr3_nt: TGCAGTGCTAATCAGCCCCAACATTTT

clone_size: many
v_call: TRBV7-9
d_call: -
j_call: TRBJ2-7
cdr3_aa: CASSFRLPTYEQYF
cdr3_nt: TGTGCCAGCAGCTTTCGACTACCGACCTACGAGCAGTACTTC

clone_size: -
v_call: TRBV2
d_call: TRBD1
j_call: TRBJ1-6
cdr3_aa: CASRRGQTNSPLHF
cdr3_nt: TGTGCCAGCAGGAGGGGACAGACTAATTCACCCCTCCACTTT

clone_size: many
v_call: TRBV9
d_call: -
j_call: TRBJ2-7
cdr3_aa: CASSVGYEQYF
cdr3_nt: TGTGCCAGCAGCGTCGGATACGAGCAGTACTTC

clone_size: many
v_call: TRBV4-3
d_call: -
j_call: TRBJ2-5
cdr3_aa: CASSQDSRTTETQYF
cdr3_nt: TGCGCCAGCAGCCAAGATTCGAGGACGACAGAGACCCAGTACTTC

clone_size: -
v_call: TRBV29-1
d_call: -
j_call: TRBJ1-2
cdr3_aa: CSVHRDGLYGYTF
cdr3_nt: TGCAGCGTGCACCGGGACGGACTCTATGGCTACACCTTC

clone_size: many
v_call: TRBV20-1
d_call: TRBD2
j_call: TRBJ2-7
cdr3_aa: CSAQSGIAYEQYF
cdr3_nt: TGCAGTGCTCAGAGCGGGATCGCCTACGAGCAGTACTTC

clone_size: few
v_call: TRBV12-3/TRBV12-4
d_call: -
j_call: TRBJ1-5
cdr3_aa: CASSLVPWSDRRSQPQHF
cdr3_nt: TGTGCCAGCAGTTTGGTCCCCTGGTCAGATAGAAGGAGTCAGCCCCAGCATTTT

clone_size: -
v_call: TRBV29-1
d_call: -
j_call: TRBJ2-7
cdr3_aa: CSVGRAGEQYF
cdr3_nt: TGCAGCGTTGGGAGGGCCGGTGAGCAGTACTTC

clone_size: -
v_call: TRBV7-2
d_call: -
j_call: TRBJ1-3
cdr3_aa: CASSLSQGNTIYF
cdr3_nt: TGTGCCAGCAGCTTATCTCAGGGAAACACCATATATTTT

clone_size: many
v_call: TRBV11-2
d_call: -
j_call: TRBJ2-3
cdr3_aa: CASSLDGTVSDTQYF
cdr3_nt: TGTGCCAGCAGCTTGGACGGAACTGTTTCAGATACGCAGTATTTT

clone_size: -
v_call: TRBV7-9
d_call: TRBD1
j_call: TRBJ1-2
cdr3_aa: CASSEWGQNYGYTF
cdr3_nt: TGTGCCAGCAGTGAATGGGGACAGAACTATGGCTACACCTTC

clone_size: -
v_call: TRBV20-1
d_call: TRBD1
j_call: TRBJ1-1
cdr3_aa: CSVPGQWNTEAFF
cdr3_nt: TGCAGTGTTCCGGGACAGTGGAACACTGAAGCTTTCTTT

clone_size: -
v_call: TRBV7-9
d_call: TRBD2
j_call: TRBJ2-7
cdr3_aa: CASSWGGYEQYF
cdr3_nt: TGTGCCAGCAGCTGGGGGGGCTACGAGCAGTACTTC

clone_size: few
v_call: TRBV9
d_call: -
j_call: TRBJ2-1
cdr3_aa: CASRLDNEQFF
cdr3_nt: TGTGCCAGCAGGCTGGACAATGAGCAGTTCTTC

clone_size: once
v_call: TRBV25-1
d_call: -
j_call: TRBJ1-3
cdr3_aa: CASSDPVVGNTIYF
cdr3_nt: TGTGCCAGCAGCGACCCGGTAGTCGGAAACACCATATATTTT

clone_size: -
v_call: TRBV29-1
d_call: -
j_call: TRBJ1-1
cdr3_aa: CSVDPWDTEAFF
cdr3_nt: TGCAGCGTTGACCCCTGGGACACTGAAGCTTTCTTT

clone_size: -
v_call: TRBV15
d_call: TRBD1
j_call: TRBJ1-2
cdr3_aa: CASRGAGGHGYTF
cdr3_nt: TGTGCCTCTCGGGGGGCAGGGGGGCATGGCTACACCTTC

clone_size: -
v_call: TRBV19
d_call: -
j_call: TRBJ1-1
cdr3_aa: CASSIRSGEGTEAFF
cdr3_nt: TGTGCCAGTAGTATAAGGTCAGGGGAGGGAACTGAAGCTTTCTTT

clone_size: many
v_call: TRBV19
d_call: TRBD1
j_call: TRBJ2-3
cdr3_aa: CASSGAMTGVADTQYF
cdr3_nt: TGTGCCAGTAGTGGGGCCATGACAGGGGTAGCAGATACGCAGTATTTT

clone_size: -
v_call: TRBV30
d_call: -
j_call: TRBJ2-7
cdr3_aa: CAWIDDHDYEQYF
cdr3_nt: TGTGCCTGGATAGACGATCACGACTACGAGCAGTACTTC

clone_size: few
v_call: TRBV9
d_call: TRBD1
j_call: TRBJ2-1
cdr3_aa: CASSVGPEAGGAYVWNEQFF
cdr3_nt: TGTGCCAGCAGCGTAGGCCCGGAGGCAGGGGGCGCTTACGTGTGGAATGAGCAGTTCTTC

clone_size: -
v_call: TRBV29-1
d_call: TRBD1
j_call: TRBJ1-2
cdr3_aa: CSVESTGHYGYTF
cdr3_nt: TGCAGCGTTGAATCGACAGGGCATTATGGCTACACCTTC

clone_size: few
v_call: TRBV5-1
d_call: -
j_call: TRBJ2-6
cdr3_aa: CASSFTGANVLTF
cdr3_nt: TGCGCCAGCAGCTTTACTGGGGCCAACGTCCTGACTTTC

clone_size: -
v_call: TRBV20-1
d_call: -
j_call: TRBJ2-7
cdr3_aa: CSAIEGGQSGYEQYF
cdr3_nt: TGCAGTGCAATCGAGGGAGGACAGTCGGGCTACGAGCAGTACTTC

clone_size: many
v_call: TRBV12-3/TRBV12-4
d_call: TRBD1
j_call: TRBJ1-1
cdr3_aa: CASSPTTGVNTEAFF
cdr3_nt: TGTGCCAGCAGCCCCACAACAGGGGTGAACACTGAAGCTTTCTTT

clone_size: -
v_call: TRBV2
d_call: TRBD1
j_call: TRBJ2-7
cdr3_aa: CAISLYRDSSYEQYF
cdr3_nt: TGTGCCATCAGCTTGTACCGGGACAGCTCCTACGAGCAGTACTTC

clone_size: once
v_call: TRBV29-1
d_call: -
j_call: TRBJ1-1
cdr3_aa: CSVRDLGNTEAFF
cdr3_nt: TGCAGCGTAAGGGATCTAGGGAACACTGAAGCTTTCTTT

clone_size: -
v_call: TRBV12-3/TRBV12-4
d_call: -
j_call: TRBJ2-1
cdr3_aa: CASSLAGREAEQFF
cdr3_nt: TGTGCCAGCAGTTTAGCAGGAAGGGAAGCCGAGCAGTTCTTC

clone_size: -
v_call: TRBV6-5
d_call: -
j_call: TRBJ2-1
cdr3_aa: CASSYSEEHGEQFF
cdr3_nt: TGTGCCAGCAGTTACTCCGAAGAGCATGGAGAGCAGTTCTTC

clone_size: once
v_call: TRBV20-1
d_call: -
j_call: TRBJ2-7
cdr3_aa: CSARPPGLAGEQYF
cdr3_nt: TGCAGTGCTAGGCCCCCTGGGCTAGCTGGGGAGCAGTACTTC

clone_size: many
v_call: TRBV19
d_call: TRBD1
j_call: TRBJ1-1
cdr3_aa: CASSIIAGGKDEAFF
cdr3_nt: TGTGCCAGTAGTATCATCGCAGGGGGCAAAGACGAAGCTTTCTTT

clone_size: few
v_call: TRBV11-2
d_call: -
j_call: TRBJ2-3
cdr3_aa: CASSPGGPDTQYF
cdr3_nt: TGTGCCAGCAGCCCCGGCGGGCCAGATACGCAGTATTTT

clone_size: -
v_call: TRBV19
d_call: TRBD1
j_call: TRBJ2-3
cdr3_aa: CASSILRGDTQYF
cdr3_nt: TGTGCCAGTAGTATCCTCAGGGGGGATACGCAGTATTTT

clone_size: -
v_call: TRBV7-9
d_call: -
j_call: TRBJ1-3
cdr3_aa: CASRLLTGNTIYF
cdr3_nt: TGTGCCAGCAGGTTGCTCACCGGAAACACCATATATTTT

clone_size: -
v_call: TRBV4-1
d_call: TRBD1
j_call: TRBJ2-7
cdr3_aa: CASRRTGSSEQYF
cdr3_nt: TGCGCCAGCAGACGGACAGGGAGCTCCGAGCAGTACTTC

clone_size: once
v_call: TRBV7-8
d_call: -
j_call: TRBJ2-7
cdr3_aa: CASSPRRVGFDEQYF
cdr3_nt: TGTGCCAGCAGCCCTAGGAGGGTTGGTTTCGACGAGCAGTACTTC

clone_size: many
v_call: TRBV7-2
d_call: TRBD2
j_call: TRBJ2-7
cdr3_aa: CASSPTGGYEQYF
cdr3_nt: TGTGCCAGCAGCCCTACGGGGGGCTACGAGCAGTACTTC